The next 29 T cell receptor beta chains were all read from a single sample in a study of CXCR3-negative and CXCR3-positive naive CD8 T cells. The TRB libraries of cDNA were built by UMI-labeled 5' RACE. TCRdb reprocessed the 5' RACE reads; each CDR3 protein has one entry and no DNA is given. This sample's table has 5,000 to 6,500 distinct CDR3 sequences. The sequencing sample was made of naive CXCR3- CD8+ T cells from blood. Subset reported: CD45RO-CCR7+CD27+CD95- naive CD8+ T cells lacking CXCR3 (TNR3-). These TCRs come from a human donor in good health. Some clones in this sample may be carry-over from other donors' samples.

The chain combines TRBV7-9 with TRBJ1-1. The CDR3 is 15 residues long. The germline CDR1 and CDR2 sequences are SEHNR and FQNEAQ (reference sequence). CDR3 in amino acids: CASSLARVGGTEAFF.

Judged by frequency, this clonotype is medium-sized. The CDR3: CSVEDRRTGGSSRYTYNEQFF. The chain couples TRBV29-1 to TRBJ2-1; TCRdb returns TRBD1, unconfirmable since there is no DNA. The CDR3 spans 21 residues. CDR1 SQVTM and CDR2 ANQGSEA come from the germline V gene.

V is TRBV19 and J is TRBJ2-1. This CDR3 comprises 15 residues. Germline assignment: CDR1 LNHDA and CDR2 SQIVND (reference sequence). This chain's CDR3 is CASSTMPNSYNEQFF.

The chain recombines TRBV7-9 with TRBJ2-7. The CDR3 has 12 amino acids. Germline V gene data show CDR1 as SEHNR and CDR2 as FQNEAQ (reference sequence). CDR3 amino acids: CASSLAGSEQYF. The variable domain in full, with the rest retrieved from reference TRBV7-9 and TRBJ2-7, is DTGVSQNPRHKITKRGQNVTFRCDPISEHNRLYWYRQTLGQGPEFLTYFQNEAQLEKSRLLSDRFSAERPKGSFSTLEIQRTEQGDSAMYLCASSLAGSEQYFGPGTRLTVT.

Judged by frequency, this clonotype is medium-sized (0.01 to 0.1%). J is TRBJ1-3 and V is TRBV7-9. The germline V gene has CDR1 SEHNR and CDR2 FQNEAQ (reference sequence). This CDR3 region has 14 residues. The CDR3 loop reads CASSFRTAGNTIYF.

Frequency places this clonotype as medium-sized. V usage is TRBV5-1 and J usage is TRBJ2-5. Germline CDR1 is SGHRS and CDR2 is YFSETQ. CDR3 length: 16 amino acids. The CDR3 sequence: CASSLVSAGLQETQYF. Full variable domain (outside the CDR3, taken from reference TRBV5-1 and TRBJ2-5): KAGVTQTPRYLIKTRGQQVTLSCSPISGHRSVSWYQQTPGQGLQFLFEYFSETQRNKGNFPGRFSGRQFSNSRSEMNVSTLELGDSALYLCASSLVSAGLQETQYFGPGTRLLVL.

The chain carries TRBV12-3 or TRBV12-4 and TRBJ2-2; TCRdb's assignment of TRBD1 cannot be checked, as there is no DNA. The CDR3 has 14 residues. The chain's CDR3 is CASDRGQNTGELFF.

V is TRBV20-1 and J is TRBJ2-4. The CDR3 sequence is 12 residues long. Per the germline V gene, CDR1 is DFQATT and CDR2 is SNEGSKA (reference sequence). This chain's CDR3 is CSAPTWMGIQYF.

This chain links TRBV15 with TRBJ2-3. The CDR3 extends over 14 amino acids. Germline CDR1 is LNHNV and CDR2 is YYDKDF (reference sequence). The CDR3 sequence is CATSGISSPDTQYF.

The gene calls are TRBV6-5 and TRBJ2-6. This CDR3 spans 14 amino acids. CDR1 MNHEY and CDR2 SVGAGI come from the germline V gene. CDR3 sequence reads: CASSYSGSSNVLTF.

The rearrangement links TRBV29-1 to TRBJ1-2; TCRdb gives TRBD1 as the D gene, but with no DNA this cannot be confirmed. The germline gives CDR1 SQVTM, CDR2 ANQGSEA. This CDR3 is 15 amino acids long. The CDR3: CSVEGQLTTNYGYTF.

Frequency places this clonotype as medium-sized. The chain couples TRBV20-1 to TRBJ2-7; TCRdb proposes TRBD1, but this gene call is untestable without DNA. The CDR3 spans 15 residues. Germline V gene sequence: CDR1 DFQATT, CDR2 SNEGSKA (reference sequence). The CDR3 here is CSARDIRDRTYEQYF.

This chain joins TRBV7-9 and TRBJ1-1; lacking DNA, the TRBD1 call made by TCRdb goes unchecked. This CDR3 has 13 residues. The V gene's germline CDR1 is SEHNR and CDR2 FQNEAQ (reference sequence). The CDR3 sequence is CASSPPGGAQAFF.

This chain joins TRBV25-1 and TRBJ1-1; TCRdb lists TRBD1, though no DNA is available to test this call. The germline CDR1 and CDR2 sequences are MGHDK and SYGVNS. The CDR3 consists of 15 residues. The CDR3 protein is CASSELLGTASEAFF. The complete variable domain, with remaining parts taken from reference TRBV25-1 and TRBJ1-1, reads EADIYQTPRYLVIGTGKKITLECSQTMGHDKMYWYQQDPGMELHLIHYSYGVNSTEKGDLSSESTVSRIRTEHFPLTLESARPSHTSQYLCASSELLGTASEAFFGQGTRLTVV.

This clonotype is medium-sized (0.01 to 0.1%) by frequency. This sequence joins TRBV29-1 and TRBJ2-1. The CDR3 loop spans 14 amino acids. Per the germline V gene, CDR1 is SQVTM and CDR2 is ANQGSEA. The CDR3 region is CSVRTASSYNEQFF.

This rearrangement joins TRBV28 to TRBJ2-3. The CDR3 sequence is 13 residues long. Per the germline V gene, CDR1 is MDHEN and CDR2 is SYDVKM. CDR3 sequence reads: CASNPQYTDTQYF.

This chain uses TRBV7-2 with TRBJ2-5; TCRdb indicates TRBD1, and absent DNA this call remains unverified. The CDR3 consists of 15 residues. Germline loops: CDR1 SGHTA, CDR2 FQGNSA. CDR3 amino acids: CASSYLSSGAGTQYF.

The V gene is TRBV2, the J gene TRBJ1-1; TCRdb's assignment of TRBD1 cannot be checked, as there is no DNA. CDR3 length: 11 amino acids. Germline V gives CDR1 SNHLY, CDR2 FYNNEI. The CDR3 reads CASRGQVGAFF.

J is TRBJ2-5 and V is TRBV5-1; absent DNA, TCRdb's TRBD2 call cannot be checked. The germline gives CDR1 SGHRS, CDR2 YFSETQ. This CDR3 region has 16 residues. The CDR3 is CASSSGLAGVQETQYF. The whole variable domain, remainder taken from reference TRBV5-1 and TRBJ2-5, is KAGVTQTPRYLIKTRGQQVTLSCSPISGHRSVSWYQQTPGQGLQFLFEYFSETQRNKGNFPGRFSGRQFSNSRSEMNVSTLELGDSALYLCASSSGLAGVQETQYFGPGTRLLVL.

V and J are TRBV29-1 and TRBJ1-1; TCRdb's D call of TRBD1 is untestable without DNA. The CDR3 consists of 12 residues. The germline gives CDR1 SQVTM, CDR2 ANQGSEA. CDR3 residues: CSVATGITEAFF.

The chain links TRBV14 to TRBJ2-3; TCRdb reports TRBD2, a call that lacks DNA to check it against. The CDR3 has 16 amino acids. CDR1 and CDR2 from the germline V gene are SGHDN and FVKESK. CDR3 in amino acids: CASSQDVGRASDTQYF.

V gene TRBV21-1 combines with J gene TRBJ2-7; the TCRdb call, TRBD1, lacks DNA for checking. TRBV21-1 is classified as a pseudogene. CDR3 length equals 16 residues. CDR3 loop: CASNPAGSVWPYEQYF.

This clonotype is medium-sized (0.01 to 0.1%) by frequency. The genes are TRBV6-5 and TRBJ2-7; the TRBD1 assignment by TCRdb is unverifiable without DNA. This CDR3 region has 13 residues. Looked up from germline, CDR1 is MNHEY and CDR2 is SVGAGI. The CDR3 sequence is CASTPTETYEQYF.

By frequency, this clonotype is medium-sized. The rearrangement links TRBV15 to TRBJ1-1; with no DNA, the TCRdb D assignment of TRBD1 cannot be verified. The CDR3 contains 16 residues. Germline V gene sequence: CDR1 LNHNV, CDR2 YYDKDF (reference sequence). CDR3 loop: CATSKSRIGRNTEAFF.

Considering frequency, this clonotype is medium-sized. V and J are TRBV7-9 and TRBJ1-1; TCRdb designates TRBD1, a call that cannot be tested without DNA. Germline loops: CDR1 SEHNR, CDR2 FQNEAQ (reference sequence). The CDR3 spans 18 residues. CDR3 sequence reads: CASSLEDYLGGVNTEAFF.

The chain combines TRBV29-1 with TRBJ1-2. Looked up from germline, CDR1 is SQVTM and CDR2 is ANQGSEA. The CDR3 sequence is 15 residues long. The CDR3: CSVPDASQDLQGYTF. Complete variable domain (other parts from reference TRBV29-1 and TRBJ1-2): SAVISQKPSRDICQRGTSLTIQCQVDSQVTMMFWYRQQPGQSLTLIATANQGSEATYESGFVIDKFPISRPNLTFSTLTVSNMSPEDSSIYLCSVPDASQDLQGYTFGSGTRLTVV.

CDR3 loop: CASSFQQVWTSDSYEQYF. The chain couples TRBV12-3 or TRBV12-4 to TRBJ2-7. The CDR3 totals 18 residues.

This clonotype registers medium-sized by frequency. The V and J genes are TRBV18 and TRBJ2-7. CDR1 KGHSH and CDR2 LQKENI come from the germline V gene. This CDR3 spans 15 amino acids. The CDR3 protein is CASSPPGGPTYEQYF.

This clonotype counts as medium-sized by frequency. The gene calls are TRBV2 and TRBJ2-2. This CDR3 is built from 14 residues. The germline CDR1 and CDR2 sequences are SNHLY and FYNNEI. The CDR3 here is CASSANENTGELFF.